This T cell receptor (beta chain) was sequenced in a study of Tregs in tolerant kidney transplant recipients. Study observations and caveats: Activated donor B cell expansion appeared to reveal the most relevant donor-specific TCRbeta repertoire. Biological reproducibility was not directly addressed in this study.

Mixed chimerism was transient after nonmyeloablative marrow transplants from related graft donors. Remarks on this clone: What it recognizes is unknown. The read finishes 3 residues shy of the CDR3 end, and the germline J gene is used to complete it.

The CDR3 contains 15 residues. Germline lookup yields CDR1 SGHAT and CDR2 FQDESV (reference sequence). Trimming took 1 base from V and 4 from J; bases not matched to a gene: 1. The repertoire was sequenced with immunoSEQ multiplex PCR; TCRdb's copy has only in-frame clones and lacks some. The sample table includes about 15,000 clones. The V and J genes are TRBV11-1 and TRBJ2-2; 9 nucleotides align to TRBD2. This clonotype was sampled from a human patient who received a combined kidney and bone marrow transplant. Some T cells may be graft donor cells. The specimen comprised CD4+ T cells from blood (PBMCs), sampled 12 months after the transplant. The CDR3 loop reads CASSLGLAATGELFF. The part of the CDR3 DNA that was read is TGTGCCAGCAGCTTAGGACTAGCGGCCACCGGGGAG.